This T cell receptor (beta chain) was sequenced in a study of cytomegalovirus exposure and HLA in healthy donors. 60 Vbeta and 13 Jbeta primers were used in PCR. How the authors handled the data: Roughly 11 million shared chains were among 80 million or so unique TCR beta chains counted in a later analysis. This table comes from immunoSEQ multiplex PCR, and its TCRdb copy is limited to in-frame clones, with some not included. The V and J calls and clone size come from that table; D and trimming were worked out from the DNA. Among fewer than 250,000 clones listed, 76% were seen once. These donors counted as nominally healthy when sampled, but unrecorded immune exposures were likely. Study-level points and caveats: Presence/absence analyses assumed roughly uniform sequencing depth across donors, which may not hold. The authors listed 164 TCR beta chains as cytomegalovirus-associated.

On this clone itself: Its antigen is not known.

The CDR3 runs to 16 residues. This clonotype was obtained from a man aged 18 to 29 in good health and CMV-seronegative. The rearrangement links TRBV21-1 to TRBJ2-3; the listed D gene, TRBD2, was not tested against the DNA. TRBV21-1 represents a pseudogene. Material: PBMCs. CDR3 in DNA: TGTGCCAGCAGCCCTCGCACTAGCGGTAGCACAGATACGCAGTATTTT. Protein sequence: CASSPRTSGSTDTQYF.